Listed below are T cell receptor beta chains from one sample, sequenced in a study of cytomegalovirus exposure and HLA in healthy donors. Assay: immunoSEQ multiplex PCR; the TCRdb copy retains only in-frame clones and omits some. The table records approximately 140,000 clones, approximately 85% of them present only once. The source material was PBMCs. These receptors originate from a boy younger than 18 in good health and CMV-seronegative. CDR3s include the opening cysteine and the closing phenylalanine or tryptophan. The order of the fields is clone size, D gene, J gene, V gene, CDR3 length, CDR3 DNA, CDR3 protein. D genes are given only for firm matches. Clone size is not always given. Where it is, it says once, few, many or a class for expanded clones.

>-|-|TRBJ1-1|TRBV7-9|14
TGTGCCAGCAGCTCCTTTCAGGGAAGGACTGAAGCTTTCTTT
CASSSFQGRTEAFF
>-|-|TRBJ1-1|TRBV6-6|14
TGTGCCAGCAGTTCACGGTCCCAGAACACTGAAGCTTTCTTT
CASSSRSQNTEAFF
>-|-|TRBJ2-3|TRBV19|15
TGTGCCAGTAGTATAACCCGCAGGGCCACAGATACGCAGTATTTT
CASSITRRATDTQYF
>few|TRBD1|TRBJ1-2|TRBV19|13
TGTGCCAGTAGACTGGACAGGGGTTATGGCTACACCTTC
CASRLDRGYGYTF
>-|TRBD1|TRBJ1-3|TRBV15|18
TGTGCCACCAGCAGCCTAAATCCAGGGGGTAACTCTGGAAACACCATATATTTT
CATSSLNPGGNSGNTIYF
>once|TRBD2|TRBJ2-3|TRBV11-3|17
TGTGCCAGCAGCACCGGGACTAGGGGGATGGGGACAGATACGCAGTATTTT
CASSTGTRGMGTDTQYF
>-|-|TRBJ1-3|TRBV13|16
TGTGCCAGCAGCCCCGCCGAGTTAGGGGCCGGAAACACCATATATTTT
CASSPAELGAGNTIYF
>-|-|TRBJ1-4|TRBV19|13
TGTGCCAGTAGTATAGGAGGGTCCGAAAAACTGTTTTTT
CASSIGGSEKLFF
>-|TRBD1|TRBJ2-7|TRBV7-8|15
TGTGCCAGCAGCTTCATGGACAGGAGGACGGAGGAGCAGTACTTC
CASSFMDRRTEEQYF
>-|-|TRBJ1-1|TRBV5-8|17
TGTGCCAGCAGCGCCCGGCCCGGCAGGGCCATGAACACTGAAGCTTTCTTT
CASSARPGRAMNTEAFF
>-|-|TRBJ2-7|TRBV2|15
TGTGCCAGCAGTGCGCCCCGAACAGGGTGGGGTGAGCAGTACTTC
CASSAPRTGWGEQYF
>-|TRBD2|TRBJ2-1|TRBV7-3|15
TGTGCCAGCAGCCCGGGACTAGCGGGAGCGAATGAGCAGTTCTTC
CASSPGLAGANEQFF
>-|TRBD1|TRBJ1-2|TRBV7-9|13
TGTGCCAGCAGCCCTACAGGGGGCACTGGCTACACCTTC
CASSPTGGTGYTF
>once|-|TRBJ2-5|TRBV27|14
TGTGCCAGCAGTTCAATTCCAGACCAAGAGACCCAGTACTTC
CASSSIPDQETQYF
>-|TRBD1|TRBJ1-2|TRBV5-1|14
TGCGCCAGCAGCGCGGGACAGGGAGACTATGGCTACCCCTTC
CASSAGQGDYGYPF
>-|-|TRBJ1-4|TRBV4-1|16
TGCGCCAGCAGCCAAGATGGGGGCGCAACTAATGAAAAACTGTTTTTT
CASSQDGGATNEKLFF
>-|-|TRBJ2-1|TRBV13|13
TGTGCCAGCAGCTTCGACAGCTACAATGAGCAGTTCTTC
CASSFDSYNEQFF
>-|-|TRBJ1-1|TRBV10-1|12
TGCGCCAGCCGGCAGGGGAACACTGAAGCTTTCTTT
CASRQGNTEAFF
>-|TRBD2|TRBJ2-2|TRBV18|15
TGTGCCAGCTCGTTGGGACTAGATGGTTCCGGGGAGCTGTTTTTT
CASSLGLDGSGELFF
>-|-|TRBJ1-1|TRBV7-9|16
TGTGCCAGCAGCCTCGGGGGGGGCTGGCAGAACACTGAAGCTTTCTTT
CASSLGGGWQNTEAFF
>-|-|TRBJ2-7|TRBV5-6|12
TGTGCCAGCAGCTTGGCAAATTACGAGCAGTACTTC
CASSLANYEQYF
>-|-|TRBJ2-7|TRBV9|14
TGTGCCAGCAGCGTAACGAGGGCCCCCTACGAGCAGTACTTC
CASSVTRAPYEQYF
>-|TRBD1|TRBJ1-6|TRBV28|15
TGTGCCAGCAGTTTAGGTACAGGGGGCGCGTCACCCCTCCACTTT
CASSLGTGGASPLHF
>once|TRBD1|TRBJ2-5|TRBV10-3|13
TGTGCCATCACCACAGGGGTTGAAGAGACCCAGTACTTC
CAITTGVEETQYF
>once|TRBD1|TRBJ2-2|TRBV25-1|17
TGTGCCAGCAGTGAATATGGAACAGGGGGGTTCACCGGGGAGCTGTTTTTT
CASSEYGTGGFTGELFF
>-|TRBD1|TRBJ1-1|TRBV5-1|15
TGCGCCAGCAGCTTGGAGGGACAGGGGTACCCTGAAGCTTTCTTT
CASSLEGQGYPEAFF
>-|-|TRBJ1-6|TRBV27|13
TGTGCCAGCAGTTTTAGCCTTAATTCACCCCTCCACTTT
CASSFSLNSPLHF
>-|-|TRBJ1-1|TRBV18|16
TGTGCCAGCTCACCATCCCAGGGTTCCGTGAACACTGAAGCTTTCTTT
CASSPSQGSVNTEAFF
>-|TRBD2|TRBJ2-7|TRBV7-8|14
TGTGCCAGCCTCAGCGGGAGGGCCCGCGACGAGCAGTACTTC
CASLSGRARDEQYF
>-|-|TRBJ2-3|TRBV11-3|13
TGTGCCAGCAGCTTGGACTCTGCAGATACGCAGTATTTT
CASSLDSADTQYF
>-|TRBD1|TRBJ2-3|TRBV19|14
TGTGCCAGTAGTACGGGGACAGGGGCAGATACGCAGTATTTT
CASSTGTGADTQYF
>-|-|TRBJ1-2|TRBV7-9|14
TGTGCCAGCACCCCTCGCGGGGGGGAATATGGCTACACCTTC
CASTPRGGEYGYTF
>-|-|TRBJ2-5|TRBV2|14
TGTGCCAGCAGTGGTGGGCCGGGGGTGGGGACCCAGTACTTC
CASSGGPGVGTQYF
>-|TRBD2|TRBJ2-3|TRBV5-4|17
TGTGCCAGCAGCTTGAAACTAGCGGGATCTAGCACAGATACGCAGTATTTT
CASSLKLAGSSTDTQYF
>-|-|TRBJ1-2|TRBV20-1|11
TGCAGTGCTTTCACCAGTGCAGGCTACACCTTC
CSAFTSAGYTF
>-|-|TRBJ2-7|TRBV7-2|15
TGTGCCAGCAGCTTAAGGGATAGCGCATCCTACGAGCAGTACTTC
CASSLRDSASYEQYF
>-|-|TRBJ1-2|TRBV10-3|14
TGTGCCATCAGATTGACAGCCACGAACTATGGCTACACCTTC
CAIRLTATNYGYTF
>-|TRBD1|TRBJ1-2|TRBV4-3|16
TGCGCCAGCAGCCAAGACCCGGGACAGGGACGGTATGGCTACACCTTC
CASSQDPGQGRYGYTF
>-|-|TRBJ1-1|TRBV19|14
TGTGCCAGTAGTGATTGGGAGTCGAACACTGAAGCTTTCTTT
CASSDWESNTEAFF
>-|TRBD2|TRBJ2-1|TRBV27|16
TGTGCCAGCAGTTTACGACTAGCGGAGCCCTACAATGAGCAGTTCTTC
CASSLRLAEPYNEQFF
>-|-|TRBJ1-2|TRBV4-1|14
TGCGCCAGCAGCACGACAGAGACAGCCTATGGCTACACCTTC
CASSTTETAYGYTF
>-|-|TRBJ1-1|TRBV29-1|10
TGCAGCGTTTCTAACACTGAAGCTTTCTTT
CSVSNTEAFF
>-|TRBD2|TRBJ2-7|TRBV6-1|14
TGTGCCAGCAGTGAAGCGTCAGGGAGGGACGAGCAGTACTTC
CASSEASGRDEQYF
>once|-|TRBJ1-2|TRBV19|15
TGTGCCAGTAGTATAGATCGAGGGGAGGACTATGGCTACACCTTC
CASSIDRGEDYGYTF
>-|TRBD1|TRBJ2-7|TRBV11-2|14
TGTGCCAGCAGCTACGTGGGACAGGGTTACGAGCAGTACTTC
CASSYVGQGYEQYF
>-|-|TRBJ2-5|TRBV6-6|15
TGTGCCAGCACGCGCGGGGCGGCGGGGCAAGAGACCCAGTACTTC
CASTRGAAGQETQYF
>-|TRBD1|TRBJ2-2|TRBV7-2|14
TGTGCCAGCAGCCCCGGACAGGGGATCGGGGAGCTGTTTTTT
CASSPGQGIGELFF
>-|TRBD2|TRBJ2-3|TRBV5-8|15
TGTGCCAGCAGCCTAGCGGGAGGGCCCACAGATACGCAGTATTTT
CASSLAGGPTDTQYF
>once|TRBD1|TRBJ2-7|TRBV6-5|14
TGTGCCAGCAGGATGGGACAGGGGTCCTACGAGCAGTACTTC
CASRMGQGSYEQYF
>few|-|TRBJ1-1|TRBV5-6|11
TGTGCCAGCAGCTCGGACACTGAAGCTTTCTTT
CASSSDTEAFF
>-|-|TRBJ2-7|TRBV19|14
TGTGCCAGTAGTAGTTCGGCGGCCACCTACGAGCAGTACTTC
CASSSSAATYEQYF
>-|TRBD2|TRBJ2-1|TRBV2|15
TGTGCCAGCAGGGAGGGGACTAGCGGCGCTCAAGAGCAGTTCTTC
CASREGTSGAQEQFF
>-|TRBD2|TRBJ2-5|TRBV5-4|17
TGTGCCAGCAGCTTGGCTCCCCCCGGGCGGGGGGTAGAGACCCAGTACTTC
CASSLAPPGRGVETQYF
>-|-|TRBJ2-7|TRBV7-2|13
TGTGCCAGCAGCTTAGCTGACGGGTACGAGCAGTACTTC
CASSLADGYEQYF
>-|-|TRBJ1-2|TRBV19|13
TGTGCCGCCCGAGTAGCACCTAACTATGGCTACACCTTC
CAARVAPNYGYTF
>-|TRBD2|TRBJ2-7|TRBV30|14
TGTGCCTGGAGTATCTTTAGCGGGAGCGGCGAGCAGTACTTC
CAWSIFSGSGEQYF
>-|TRBD2|TRBJ2-1|TRBV4-1|15
TGCGCCAGCAGCCAACCGACTAGCGGGAGTCTGGGGCAGTTCTTC
CASSQPTSGSLGQFF
>-|-|TRBJ1-2|TRBV4-1|14
TGCGCCAGCAGCCAATCCTGGGCAGCCTATGGCTACACCTTC
CASSQSWAAYGYTF
>once|-|TRBJ1-2|TRBV6-1|13
TGTGCCAGCAGATTTGGACAGAACTATGGCTACACCTTC
CASRFGQNYGYTF
>-|-|TRBJ2-1|TRBV5-4|15
TGTGCCAGCAGCTTCATGGGACTCCTTTCCAATGAGCAGTTCTTC
CASSFMGLLSNEQFF